A single sample is the source of the 8 T cell receptor beta chains below, sequenced in a study of CD8 T cells in ankylosing spondylitis. Study-wide results and caveats: Ankylosing spondylitis blood appeared to carry a characteristic TCR beta motif of roughly 8 highly homologous variants.

Their antigen targets remain unknown. TCRdb fed the 5' RACE reads into MiXCR, producing one record per CDR3 protein. Of 450,000 to 550,000 distinct CDR3 sequences in the sample, about 5% are singletons; the top ten hold approximately 3.5%. Sequences were obtained from blood, either unsorted or a sorted T cell fraction (not recorded which). These receptors originate from a male donor with ankylosing spondylitis.

The chain carries TRBV12-3 or TRBV12-4 and TRBJ2-5; 9 nucleotides align to TRBD2. The CDR3 runs to 15 residues. V was clipped by 5 bases and J by 5 bases; unmatched bases: 9. CDR3 nucleotide sequence: TGTGCCAGCAGTGCCGGGACTAGCTTCGGGGAGACCCAGTACTTC. Protein sequence: CASSAGTSFGETQYF.

This clonotype was seen at least ten times. The genes are TRBV13 and TRBJ2-5; D gene unclear. The CDR3 runs to 14 residues. Looked up from germline, CDR1 is PRHDT and CDR2 is FYEKMQ (reference sequence). Trimming left V 8 bases short and J 2 bases short, with 15 bases between. CDR3 amino acids: CASAPPNLQETQYF. The CDR3, as DNA: TGTGCCAGCGCCCCACCTAACCTGCAAGAGACCCAGTACTTC.

This clonotype was detected ten times or more. This rearrangement joins TRBV20-1 to TRBJ2-7; D is undetermined. The CDR3 length is 10 residues. Looked up from germline, CDR1 is DFQATT and CDR2 is SNEGSKA (reference sequence). The V and J ends lost 4 bases and 4 bases respectively, with 5 bases between them. Written as DNA, the CDR3 is TGCAGTGCTACGGTTTACGAGCAGTACTTC. It translates to CSATVYEQYF.

This clonotype appeared many times. The V and J genes are TRBV6-1 and TRBJ2-7; 8 nucleotides match TRBD1. The CDR3 spans 14 residues. V trimming: 6 bases; J trimming: 1 base; junction bases outside the gene matches: 5. CDR1 is MNHNS and CDR2 is SASEGT in the germline V gene. CDR3 sequence: CASRDTGGSYEQYF. CDR3 coding DNA: TGTGCCAGCAGGGACACAGGGGGGTCCTACGAGCAGTACTTC.

This clonotype was seen ten or more times. CDR3 loop: CASNRGRPAEKLFF. The CDR3 coding sequence is TGTGCCAGCAACAGGGGGCGTCCGGCTGAAAAACTGTTTTTT. This chain uses TRBV21-1 with TRBJ1-4; TRBD1 was called by the table and not checked on the DNA. TRBV21-1 is deemed a pseudogene. The CDR3 covers 14 residues.

This clonotype occurred many times. The rearrangement joins TRBV29-1 to TRBJ1-2; D perhaps matches TRBD1 (5 bases). The V end lost 3 bases, the J end lost 6 bases, and 11 bases lay between the germline ends. Looked up from germline, CDR1 is SQVTM and CDR2 is ANQGSEA. This CDR3 spans 12 amino acids. In DNA, the CDR3 is TGCAGCGTTGAGAGGGGTATCGATGGCTACACCTTC. The encoded protein is CSVERGIDGYTF.

There are many counts of this clonotype. This rearrangement joins TRBV29-1 to TRBJ1-2; D is perhaps TRBD1 (5 bases). Trimming took 1 base from V and 12 from J, leaving 6 bases between them. The CDR3 length is 9 residues. Per germline, CDR1 SQVTM and CDR2 ANQGSEA. CDR3 DNA: TGCAGCGTTGAAGGGGGGAACACCTTC. Protein sequence: CSVEGGNTF.

Ten or more counts support this clonotype. The V gene is TRBV12-5, the J gene TRBJ1-5; D might be TRBD1 (5 bases). V was cut by 3 bases and J by 10 bases, with 10 bases left in between. The CDR3 totals 12 residues. CDR1 is LGHNT, CDR2 FRNRAP, per germline. CDR3: CASGFGGGPQHF. Here the CDR3 DNA reads TGTGCTAGTGGTTTTGGGGGTGGCCCCCAGCATTTT.